These 27 T cell receptor beta chains originate from one sample sequenced in a study of pediatric ulcerative colitis. Sequencing was performed with immunoSEQ multiplex PCR; in TCRdb, only in-frame clones are kept and a portion is missing. The sample contains tens of thousands of clones, around 78% of which appear only once. During colonoscopy, one to two rectal pinch biopsies were collected. Sequenced input: gut tissue. The receptor source for this set is a boy aged 5-17 years with moderate ulcerative colitis.

The V gene is TRBV6-1, the J gene TRBJ2-7; D gene ambiguous. The CDR3 sequence is 14 residues long. The germline V gene has CDR1 MNHNS and CDR2 SASEGT. The ends were cut back, 1 base at V and 3 bases at J, with 10 bases in the middle. The CDR3 DNA reads TGTGCCAGCAGTGAAGGTGGTGGAGACTACGAGCAGTACTTC. Protein sequence: CASSEGGGDYEQYF.

V usage is TRBV25-1 and J usage is TRBJ2-1; 7 nucleotides match TRBD2. The CDR3 length is 16 residues. CDR1 and CDR2 (germline): MGHDK, SYGVNS. V lost 1 base to trimming and J lost 9 bases; unmatched junction nucleotides: 12. The CDR3 DNA follows: TGTGCCAGCAGTGAATGGGGGGGGTCCCAACGTGGTGAGCAGTTCTTC. Its protein product is CASSEWGGSQRGEQFF.

The chain joins TRBV29-1 to TRBJ1-4; D perhaps matches TRBD1 (5 bases). V was cut by 7 bases and J by 8 bases, with 11 bases left in between. Germline V gene lookup returns CDR1 SQVTM and CDR2 ANQGSEA. The CDR3 runs to 11 residues. The CDR3, as DNA: TGCAGCGGACAGCGGGGGGAAAAACTGTTTTTT. Its translation: CSGQRGEKLFF.

The genes are TRBV5-1 and TRBJ2-4; TRBD1 or TRBD2 may be the D gene (5 bases each). V lost 4 bases and J 2 bases, leaving 16 bases between the germline ends. Germline CDR1 reads SGHRS; CDR2 reads YFSETQ. This CDR3 has 16 residues. CDR3: CASSRGPGSPKNIQYF. The CDR3 nucleotides are TGCGCCAGCAGCCGAGGGCCAGGGAGTCCCAAAAACATTCAGTACTTC.

This CDR3 is CASSLHAFQVQETQYF. The CDR3 DNA reads TGTGCCAGCAGCTTGCATGCGTTCCAGGTTCAAGAGACCCAGTACTTC. The chain links TRBV11-2 to TRBJ2-5; no clear D. V shed 3 bases and J shed 2 bases, with 16 bases lying between them. The V gene's germline CDR1 is SGHAT and CDR2 FQNNGV. CDR3 length equals 16 residues.

This chain joins TRBV7-9 and TRBJ1-5, with D possibly TRBD1 on 5 matching bases. The CDR3 extends over 14 amino acids. Trimming pared 3 bases from V and 7 bases from J, leaving 13 bases between. Germline V gene sequence: CDR1 SEHNR, CDR2 FQNEAQ (reference sequence). In DNA form, the CDR3 reads TGTGCCAGCAGCTTTTCCCGAGGGGACCAGCCCCAGCATTTT. The encoded protein is CASSFSRGDQPQHF.

The chain recombines TRBV6-5 with TRBJ1-1; D ambiguous. In germline, CDR1 is MNHEY, CDR2 SVGAGI. The CDR3 has 11 amino acids. The V end lost 6 bases, the J end lost 5 bases, and 7 bases lay between the germline ends. CDR3 sequence: CASRGDTEAFF. CDR3 in DNA: TGTGCCAGCAGGGGTGATACTGAAGCTTTCTTT.

This clone was found a few times. The V gene is TRBV28, the J gene TRBJ2-5, with D maybe TRBD2 (5 bases). The V and J ends lost 5 bases and 3 bases respectively, with 16 bases between them. Germline CDR1 MDHEN, CDR2 SYDVKM. The CDR3 is 15 residues long. Written as DNA, the CDR3 is TGTGCCAGCAGTCCATTCCGGACTGTTAAAGAGACCCAGTACTTC. The encoded protein is CASSPFRTVKETQYF.

The rearrangement links TRBV5-1 to TRBJ2-2; maybe TRBD2 (5 bases). Trimming took 0 bases from V and 2 from J, leaving 11 bases between them. The germline V gene has CDR1 SGHRS and CDR2 YFSETQ. The CDR3 runs to 16 residues. The CDR3 here is CASSLGPRTNTGELFF. CDR3 in DNA: TGCGCCAGCAGCTTGGGGCCCCGGACTAACACCGGGGAGCTGTTTTTT.

The chain is built from TRBV5-1 and TRBJ2-1; 7 bases fit TRBD1. The CDR3 contains 13 residues. Losses at the gene ends were 7 bases for V and 2 bases for J; bases not matched to a gene: 3. The germline V gene has CDR1 SGHRS and CDR2 YFSETQ. Here the CDR3 DNA reads TGCGCCAGCCGGGACAGAACCTACAATGAGCAGTTCTTC. Translated: CASRDRTYNEQFF.

The chain has TRBV18 and TRBJ2-1; D is uncertain. Germline values: CDR1 KGHSH, CDR2 LQKENI. V shed 3 bases and J shed 0 bases, with 9 bases lying between them. This CDR3 comprises 15 residues. CDR3 DNA: TGTGCCAGCTCACCGACTCCGAGCTCCTACAATGAGCAGTTCTTC. This sequence encodes CASSPTPSSYNEQFF.

V gene TRBV28 combines with J gene TRBJ2-4, with 10 bases matching TRBD2. V dropped 6 bases and J dropped 0; count of bases not matched to a gene: 17. The CDR3 loop spans 20 amino acids. Germline V gives CDR1 MDHEN, CDR2 SYDVKM. The CDR3, as DNA: TGTGCCAGCAGCCCGGGACTAGCGAGGAACAGGACTCTAGCCAAAAACATTCAGTACTTC. It encodes CASSPGLARNRTLAKNIQYF.

The chain carries TRBV10-3 and TRBJ2-3; TRBD1 or TRBD2 may be the D gene (5 bases each). Germline CDR1 reads ENHRY; CDR2 reads SYGVKD. The CDR3 runs 15 residues. V shed 4 bases and J shed 6 bases, with 17 bases lying between them. The CDR3 loop is CAISGGAGKWDTQYF. Written as DNA, the CDR3 is TGTGCCATCAGTGGAGGGGCGGGCAAATGGGATACGCAGTATTTT.

V and J are TRBV28 and TRBJ1-1, with unresolved D. The germline CDR1 and CDR2 sequences are MDHEN and SYDVKM. Trimming took off 6 bases at V and 4 bases at J, with 15 bases between the two ends. The CDR3 contains 14 residues. The chain's CDR3 is CASRFRHGSTEAFF. The CDR3 nucleotides are TGTGCCAGCAGATTTAGGCATGGAAGCACTGAAGCTTTCTTT.

This chain links TRBV7-6 with TRBJ2-2; TRBD2 might be the D (6 bases). Trimming removed 1 base at V and 7 bases at J, with 13 bases between. CDR1 SGHVS and CDR2 FNYEAQ come from the germline V gene. The CDR3 is 15 amino acids. The CDR3 here is CASSLVPGVGGELFF. In DNA, the CDR3 is TGTGCCAGCAGCTTAGTGCCGGGAGTGGGCGGGGAGCTGTTTTTT.

V and J are TRBV29-1 and TRBJ1-4; 9 bases match TRBD1. Germline assignment: CDR1 SQVTM and CDR2 ANQGSEA. The CDR3 has 10 amino acids. The trim removed 7 bases at V and 14 bases at J, leaving 5 bases unmatched. The CDR3 bases are TGCAGCGGGGGGGACAGGGACCTGTTTTTT. Amino acid sequence: CSGGDRDLFF.

The chain joins TRBV13 to TRBJ2-7; TRBD2 matches 9 bases. Germline CDR1 reads PRHDT; CDR2 reads FYEKMQ (reference sequence). Trimming removed 6 bases from V and 4 bases from J; junction bases left unmatched: 10. There are 15 residues in the CDR3. The CDR3 spells CASSLLGGRGYEQYF. DNA of the CDR3: TGTGCCAGCAGTCTCCTAGGCGGGAGGGGTTACGAGCAGTACTTC.

V usage is TRBV5-1 and J usage is TRBJ2-1, with 10 bases identical to TRBD2. The CDR3 length is 16 residues. CDR1 and CDR2 from the germline V gene are SGHRS and YFSETQ. Trimming cost V 3 bases and J 7 bases; bases outside gene matches: 10. This CDR3 is CASSSNLAGEGNEQFF. DNA for the CDR3: TGCGCCAGCAGCTCAAACCTAGCGGGAGAGGGTAATGAGCAGTTCTTC.

The J gene is TRBJ2-7, the V gene TRBV5-6; tentative D call: TRBD2 (5 bases). V was cut by 4 bases and J by 4 bases, with 12 bases left in between. The CDR3 has 13 residues. Germline V CDR1 and CDR2: SGHDT, YYEEEE. CDR3 region: CASSGGPPYEQYF. CDR3 DNA: TGTGCCAGCAGCGGAGGTCCGCCTTACGAGCAGTACTTC.

The J gene is TRBJ2-5, the V gene TRBV5-4; TRBD1 agrees at 8 bases. The CDR3 has 14 residues. Germline lookup yields CDR1 SGHNT and CDR2 YYREEE (reference sequence). The ends lost 3 bases at V and 10 bases at J; junction bases unmatched: 11. The CDR3 sequence: CASSSISNTGGQYF. CDR3 nucleotides: TGTGCCAGCAGCTCGATCTCGAACACAGGGGGCCAGTACTTC.

V usage is TRBV5-1 and J usage is TRBJ1-1; 7 positions match TRBD1. J lost 3 bases, V lost 4 bases, and 9 bases had no gene match. Germline CDR1 reads SGHRS; CDR2 reads YFSETQ. CDR3 length equals 15 residues. The CDR3 coding sequence is TGCGCCAGCAGCACCGGGACAGCCCGGTACACTGAAGCTTTCTTT. Translated, it gives CASSTGTARYTEAFF.

This chain uses TRBV7-9 with TRBJ2-1; D remains unclear. Per germline, CDR1 SEHNR and CDR2 FQNEAQ (reference sequence). This CDR3 region has 13 residues. Trimming removed 4 bases at V and 4 bases at J, with 8 bases between. The CDR3 sequence: CASSSTTYNEQFF. CDR3 nucleotides: TGTGCCAGCAGCTCGACAACTTACAATGAGCAGTTCTTC.

The chain carries TRBV11-2 and TRBJ2-7; 12 bases map to TRBD2. CDR1 is SGHAT and CDR2 is FQNNGV in the germline V gene. This CDR3 contains 14 residues. V gave up 5 bases and J gave up 2 bases; unmatched junction bases: 1. The CDR3 region has the DNA TGTGCCAGCAGCACTAGCGGGGGGCCCTACGAGCAGTACTTC. It is translated as CASSTSGGPYEQYF. Filled out from reference TRBV11-2 and TRBJ2-7, the complete variable domain reads EAGVAQSPRYKIIEKRQSVAFWCNPISGHATLYWYQQILGQGPKLLIQFQNNGVVDDSQLPKDRFSAERLKGVDSTLKIQPAKLEDSAVYLCASSTSGGPYEQYFGPGTRLTVT.

The genes are TRBV6-5 and TRBJ2-7; D is unresolved. V lost 5 bases, J lost 13 bases, and 18 bases lay in between. CDR3 size: 12 residues. Germline assignment: CDR1 MNHEY and CDR2 SVGAGI. The CDR3 bases are TGTGCCAGCAGTCACGTGGACCGGATGATATACTTC. Amino acids: CASSHVDRMIYF.

This chain connects TRBV7-3 to TRBJ2-5; 7 bases fit TRBD1. This CDR3 has 14 amino acids. Germline values: CDR1 SGHTA, CDR2 FQGTGA. Unmatched junction bases numbered 5, after V lost 5 bases and J lost 2 bases. As DNA, the CDR3 is TGTGCCAGCAGCCCGACAGGGTTACAAGAGACCCAGTACTTC. Translation gives CASSPTGLQETQYF.

The chain carries TRBV11-2 and TRBJ2-7; 7 positions agree with TRBD1. Germline lookup yields CDR1 SGHAT and CDR2 FQNNGV. The CDR3 covers 14 residues. V lost 5 bases to trimming and J lost 1 base; unmatched junction nucleotides: 5. The CDR3 region is CASSLGQISYEQYF. For the CDR3, the DNA is TGTGCCAGCAGCCTGGGACAGATATCCTACGAGCAGTACTTC.

This rearrangement joins TRBV10-3 to TRBJ2-1, with D perhaps TRBD2 (5 bases). Trimming removed 0 bases at V and 3 bases at J, with 9 bases between. Per the germline V gene, CDR1 is ENHRY and CDR2 is SYGVKD. The CDR3 is 15 amino acids. The CDR3 loop reads CAISESTKNYNEQFF. DNA for the CDR3: TGTGCCATCAGTGAGTCGACTAAGAACTACAATGAGCAGTTCTTC.